These 22 T cell receptor beta chains came from one sample sequenced in a study of beta chain features in type 1 diabetes. Expressed TCRB transcripts got sequenced, as all isolated RNA was reverse transcribed. The repertoire was sequenced with immunoSEQ multiplex PCR; TCRdb's copy has only in-frame clones and lacks some. This sample yields under 950,000 clones, of which roughly 17% are seen a single time; 0.02% to 0.025% belongs to the top ten. Specimen: naive CD4+ T cells from blood. These receptor sequences come from a woman aged 18-35 years in good health.

This chain uses TRBV11-2 with TRBJ2-7; D gene unclear. V shed 2 bases and J shed 0 bases, with 2 bases lying between them. CDR3 size: 12 residues. Germline CDR1 and CDR2: SGHAT and FQNNGV. CDR3 DNA: TGTGCCAGCAGCTTACTCTCCTACGAGCAGTACTTC. Translated: CASSLLSYEQYF.

This rearrangement joins TRBV7-2 to TRBJ2-3; TRBD1 might be the D (5 bases). V was shortened by 2 bases and J by 1 base, with 10 bases between the two germline ends. This CDR3 is built from 15 residues. The germline CDR1 and CDR2 sequences are SGHTA and FQGNSA. This CDR3 is CASSLFGARTDTQYF. In DNA, the CDR3 is TGTGCCAGCAGCTTATTTGGGGCTCGCACAGATACGCAGTATTTT. Looking up the rest from reference TRBV7-2 and TRBJ2-3 gives the full variable domain: GAGVSQSPSNKVTEKGKDVELRCDPISGHTALYWYRQSLGQGLEFLIYFQGNSAPDKSGLPSDRFSAERTGGSVSTLTIQRTQQEDSAVYLCASSLFGARTDTQYFGPGTRLTVL.

This clone was counted between two and nine times. This chain links TRBV5-1 with TRBJ2-3; no firm D call. The germline CDR1 and CDR2 sequences are SGHRS and YFSETQ. V dropped 3 bases and J dropped 0 bases, with 8 bases sitting between them. The CDR3 spans 14 residues. CDR3 sequence: CASSSPTSTDTQYF. CDR3 in DNA: TGCGCCAGCAGCTCACCGACTAGCACAGATACGCAGTATTTT. Looking up the rest from reference TRBV5-1 and TRBJ2-3 gives the full variable domain: KAGVTQTPRYLIKTRGQQVTLSCSPISGHRSVSWYQQTPGQGLQFLFEYFSETQRNKGNFPGRFSGRQFSNSRSEMNVSTLELGDSALYLCASSSPTSTDTQYFGPGTRLTVL.

This chain's CDR3 is CATSRDQGSGRSYEQYF. CDR3 nucleotide sequence: TGTGCCACCAGCAGAGATCAAGGTAGCGGGAGATCCTACGAGCAGTACTTC. This sequence joins TRBV15 and TRBJ2-7; TRBD2 matches 9 bases. Germline V lookup: CDR1 LNHNV, CDR2 YYDKDF (reference sequence). After removal of 0 bases from V and 1 base from J, the junction contained 7 bases not matched to a gene. CDR3 length: 17 amino acids.

The V and J genes are TRBV7-2 and TRBJ1-1; possible D gene TRBD1, 6 bases. Per the germline V gene, CDR1 is SGHTA and CDR2 is FQGNSA. The V gene lost 5 bases and the J gene lost 0 bases, with 13 bases spanning the gap. This CDR3 region has 15 residues. For the CDR3, the DNA is TGTGCCAGCAGCAAGCGACAGGTGATGAACACTGAAGCTTTCTTT. Its protein is CASSKRQVMNTEAFF. The variable domain in full, with the rest retrieved from reference TRBV7-2 and TRBJ1-1, is GAGVSQSPSNKVTEKGKDVELRCDPISGHTALYWYRQSLGQGLEFLIYFQGNSAPDKSGLPSDRFSAERTGGSVSTLTIQRTQQEDSAVYLCASSKRQVMNTEAFFGQGTRLTVV.

This clone was counted only a few times. This CDR3 reads CASSQDLGFIGYTF. DNA for the CDR3: TGCGCCAGCAGCCAAGATTTGGGATTCATAGGCTACACCTTC. The chain couples TRBV4-1 to TRBJ1-2; unclear D gene. Trimming took off 0 bases at V and 8 bases at J, with 13 bases between the two ends. Germline loops: CDR1 MGHRA, CDR2 YSYEKL. CDR3 length equals 14 residues.

The V and J genes are TRBV6-5 and TRBJ1-2, with a possible D match to TRBD1 (6 bases). This CDR3 is 14 amino acids long. Germline CDR1 reads MNHEY; CDR2 reads SVGAGI. Trimming removed 4 bases from V and 6 bases from J, with 15 bases in between. This CDR3 reads CASSSFGRGDGYTF. As DNA, the CDR3 is TGTGCCAGCAGTTCGTTCGGCAGGGGTGATGGCTACACCTTC.

The chain employs TRBV7-8 and TRBJ2-7; the match to TRBD1 covers 7 bases. The CDR3 sequence is 15 residues long. The germline gives CDR1 SGHVS, CDR2 FQNEAQ. With V trimmed by 0 bases and J by 7 bases, 9 bases remained unmatched. The CDR3 protein is CASSLARDRSGEQYF. CDR3 nucleotides: TGTGCCAGCAGCTTAGCCCGGGACAGATCGGGAGAGCAGTACTTC.

The chain uses TRBV29-1 and TRBJ1-2, with TRBD1 matching over 8 bases. CDR3 length: 12 residues. J lost 5 bases, V lost 7 bases, and 6 bases had no gene match. Looked up from germline, CDR1 is SQVTM and CDR2 is ANQGSEA. CDR3 protein: CSAYRDRYGYTF. The CDR3 region has the DNA TGCAGCGCCTACCGGGACAGGTATGGCTACACCTTC.

This chain joins TRBV27 and TRBJ2-1, with 13 bases identical to TRBD2. V dropped 6 bases and J dropped 7; count of bases not matched to a gene: 6. Per the germline V gene, CDR1 is MNHEY and CDR2 is SMNVEV (reference sequence). This CDR3 region has 15 residues. DNA of the CDR3: TGTGCCAGCAGGTTACTAGCGGGAGGGAGGAATGAGCAGTTCTTC. It yields the protein CASRLLAGGRNEQFF.

This chain connects TRBV6-5 to TRBJ2-7; 7 nucleotides align to TRBD2. The CDR3 runs 14 residues. Per germline, CDR1 MNHEY and CDR2 SVGAGI. The trim removed 5 bases at V and 3 bases at J, leaving 7 bases unmatched. DNA of the CDR3: TGTGCCAGCAGTCCACGGACTAGTATCTACGAGCAGTACTTC. Amino acid sequence: CASSPRTSIYEQYF.

This clone has only one observation. The chain links TRBV4-2 to TRBJ2-6, with TRBD2 identical over 7 bases. This CDR3 comprises 16 residues. V gave up 4 bases and J gave up 0 bases; unmatched junction bases: 3. From germline, CDR1 is LGHNA and CDR2 YNFKEQ. The CDR3 bases are TGTGCCAGCAGCCCGGGGGGAGCCTCTGGGGCCAACGTCCTGACTTTC. This sequence encodes CASSPGGASGANVLTF.

J is TRBJ2-1 and V is TRBV10-3, with D unresolved. V lost 2 bases and J 0 bases, leaving 11 bases between the germline ends. Looked up from germline, CDR1 is ENHRY and CDR2 is SYGVKD. CDR3 size: 16 residues. In nucleotides, the CDR3 is TGTGCCATCAGTGAGCGGGTCTCCAGCTCCTACAATGAGCAGTTCTTC. Encoded protein: CAISERVSSSYNEQFF.

Worth noting for this clone: Other DNA sequences within the sample encode an identical CDR3. V and J are TRBV5-6 and TRBJ2-3, with 11 bases identical to TRBD2. CDR3 length equals 15 residues. J lost 5 bases, V lost 4 bases, and 6 bases had no gene match. The germline gives CDR1 SGHDT, CDR2 YYEEEE. DNA for the CDR3: TGTGCCAGCAGCCGAACTAGCGGGAGTGGAGATACGCAGTATTTT. As protein: CASSRTSGSGDTQYF.

This clone was detected a few times. The rearrangement links TRBV28 to TRBJ2-7; D tentatively reads TRBD1 or TRBD2 (5 bases each). This CDR3 contains 15 residues. Trimming cost V 10 bases and J 0 bases, with 19 bases left between them. CDR1 and CDR2 (germline): MDHEN, SYDVKM. The CDR3 sequence: CATEGIRSLSYEQYF. In DNA form, the CDR3 reads TGTGCCACCGAGGGGATCCGGTCTCTCTCCTACGAGCAGTACTTC. Full variable domain (remainder filled in from reference TRBV28 and TRBJ2-7): DVKVTQSSRYLVKRTGEKVFLECVQDMDHENMFWYRQDPGLGLRLIYFSYDVKMKEKGDIPEGYSVSREKKERFSLILESASTNQTSMYLCATEGIRSLSYEQYFGPGTRLTVT.

The chain uses TRBV19 and TRBJ2-2; TRBD2 is a possible D gene (7 bases). Germline V lookup: CDR1 LNHDA, CDR2 SQIVND (reference sequence). The CDR3 runs to 15 residues. Deletions cut 3 bases from V and 6 bases from J, with 14 bases between. In DNA, the CDR3 is TGTGCCAGTAGTATTCTCACAGGGAGGGCCGGGGAGCTGTTTTTT. This gives the protein CASSILTGRAGELFF.

As concerns this clone: An end of the junction does not agree with germline; a read error may underlie this. Other DNA sequences within the sample encode an identical CDR3. V gene TRBV11-2 combines with J gene TRBJ1-1; no definite D call. Germline-derived CDR1 and CDR2 are SGHAT and FQNNGV. CDR3 length: 14 amino acids. In DNA form, the CDR3 reads TGTGCAAGCAGCTTAGGTCGAAGCAAAGTTGAAGCTTTCTTT. It specifies CASSLGRSKVEAFF.

The rearrangement uses TRBV5-8 and TRBJ2-6, with a possible D match to TRBD1 (6 bases). Germline-derived CDR1 and CDR2 are SGHTS and YDEGEE. The CDR3 length is 17 residues. The V end lost 5 bases, the J end lost 6 bases, and 21 bases lay between the germline ends. The CDR3 region has the DNA TGTGCCAGCAGTAGGCCAGGGGCCCGCTTTGAGGCCAACGTCCTGACTTTC. Encoded protein: CASSRPGARFEANVLTF. The full variable domain, its missing parts supplied by reference TRBV5-8 and TRBJ2-6, is EAGVTQSPTHLIKTRGQQATLRCSPISGHTSVYWYQQALGLGLQFLLWYDEGEERNRGNFPPRFSGRQFPNYSSELNVNALELEDSALYLCASSRPGARFEANVLTFGAGSRLTVL.

This chain uses TRBV7-9 with TRBJ2-3; 12 bases agree with TRBD2. Losses at the gene ends were 8 bases for V and 4 bases for J; bases not matched to a gene: 10. CDR1 is SEHNR, CDR2 FQNEAQ, per germline (reference sequence). CDR3 length: 16 amino acids. The CDR3, as DNA: TGTGCCAGCCTGGGGGTGCGACTAGCGGGAGCAGATACGCAGTATTTT. Translated, it gives CASLGVRLAGADTQYF. The full variable domain, completed using reference TRBV7-9 and TRBJ2-3, is DTGVSQNPRHKITKRGQNVTFRCDPISEHNRLYWYRQTLGQGPEFLTYFQNEAQLEKSRLLSDRFSAERPKGSFSTLEIQRTEQGDSAMYLCASLGVRLAGADTQYFGPGTRLTVL.

The chain uses TRBV28 and TRBJ2-5; 8 nucleotides line up with TRBD1. Per germline, CDR1 MDHEN and CDR2 SYDVKM. J gave up 4 bases and V 7 bases, and 11 bases lay outside the gene matches. The CDR3 totals 15 residues. Here the CDR3 DNA reads TGTGCCAGCACCCAAGGAGGCAGGGGGCGAGAGACCCAGTACTTC. Amino acids: CASTQGGRGRETQYF.

The J gene is TRBJ2-6, the V gene TRBV7-3, with 10 bases that match TRBD2. V trimming: 5 bases; J trimming: 0 bases; junction bases outside the gene matches: 10. Germline V gives CDR1 SGHTA, CDR2 FQGTGA. This CDR3 region has 19 residues. CDR3 sequence (DNA): TGTGCCAGCAGCACGAAGGGCTCTAGCGGGAGCTCTGGGGCCAACGTCCTGACTTTC. Encoded protein: CASSTKGSSGSSGANVLTF.

With regard to this clone: One end of the junction does not line up with germline, which may come from a read error. The DNA of the CDR3 is TGTGCCAGCAGTTTATCCACCTATGAAAGCGGATTCTTC. Its protein is CASSLSTYESGFF. V gene TRBV28 combines with J gene TRBJ2-7; the D gene is possibly TRBD2 (5 bases). Per germline, CDR1 MDHEN and CDR2 SYDVKM. There are 13 residues in the CDR3.